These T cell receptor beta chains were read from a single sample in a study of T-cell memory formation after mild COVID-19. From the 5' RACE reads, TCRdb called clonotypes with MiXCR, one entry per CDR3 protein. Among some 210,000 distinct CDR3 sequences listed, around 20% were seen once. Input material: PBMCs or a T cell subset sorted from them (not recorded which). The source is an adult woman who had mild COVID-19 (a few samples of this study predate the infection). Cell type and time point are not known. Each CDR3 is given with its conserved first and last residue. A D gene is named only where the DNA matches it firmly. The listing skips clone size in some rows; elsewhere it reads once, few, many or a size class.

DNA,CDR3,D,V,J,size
TGTGCCAGCATTAGACTAGCGAAAAACACCGGGGAGCTGTTTTTT,CASIRLAKNTGELFF,TRBD2,TRBV12-3/TRBV12-4,TRBJ2-2,-
TGTGCCAGCAGCTCACGACTTGGACAGGGGGCCTATGGCTACACCTTC,CASSSRLGQGAYGYTF,TRBD1,TRBV7-9,TRBJ1-2,few
TGCGCCAGCAGCCAAGATCTCCGGACTAGCGGCAATGAGCAGTTCTTC,CASSQDLRTSGNEQFF,TRBD2,TRBV4-3,TRBJ2-1,-
TGCGCCAGCAGCCTTAGCGGGAAGGATGAGCAGTTCTTC,CASSLSGKDEQFF,TRBD2,TRBV5-1,TRBJ2-1,few
TGTGCCAGCAACTTTAGGGATGAAGCTTTCTTT,CASNFRDEAFF,-,TRBV12-3/TRBV12-4,TRBJ1-1,few
TGTGCCACCAGTGAGGTTGCGCGGGGGAGCCCCGCGCGAGGGGAGCTGTTTTTT,CATSEVARGSPARGELFF,TRBD2,TRBV24-1,TRBJ2-2,once
TGTGCCAGCTCACCCTGGGACAGGGGAGAGACCCAGTACTTC,CASSPWDRGETQYF,TRBD1,TRBV18,TRBJ2-5,-
TGTGCCAGCAGCACCCCGAGGCCCCAGAGCGAAAAGCAGAAGTATTTT,CASSTPRPQSEKQKYF,-,TRBV7-9,TRBJ2-3,-
TGTGCCTGGAGTGCCCGAGGACAGGCCTCCTACGAGCAGTACTTC,CAWSARGQASYEQYF,TRBD1,TRBV30,TRBJ2-7,-
TGTGCCAGCAGTCTCCGGACTAGCGGGAAGGGTGAGCAGTTCTTC,CASSLRTSGKGEQFF,TRBD2,TRBV27,TRBJ2-1,-
TGCAGTGCTTCCACTCAACTTCTAGCGACACATTACAATGAGCAGTTCTTC,CSASTQLLATHYNEQFF,-,TRBV20-1,TRBJ2-1,-
TGTGCCAGCAGCCCACCAGGACTAGCGGTCGAGCAGTACTTC,CASSPPGLAVEQYF,TRBD2,TRBV7-9,TRBJ2-7,few
TGTGCCAGCAGGGGGACAGGAAAGGAGTCGGACATTCAGTACTTC,CASRGTGKESDIQYF,TRBD1,TRBV14,TRBJ2-4,-
TGCGCCAGCAGCCAAGATGTCCTCCTCACGTATACGCAGTATTTT,CASSQDVLLTYTQYF,-,TRBV4-3,TRBJ2-3,-
TGTGCCAGCAGCCATGTGCGGGGGGGCCGGGGGGAGACCCAGTACTTC,CASSHVRGGRGETQYF,TRBD2,TRBV3-1,TRBJ2-5,once
TGTGCCAGCAGGTATCCCGGGACAGGGGCCACTGAAGCTTTCTTT,CASRYPGTGATEAFF,TRBD1,TRBV6-5,TRBJ1-1,-
TGTGCCAGCAGCGTGAAAGGGACAGAAAAACTGTTTTTT,CASSVKGTEKLFF,-,TRBV9,TRBJ1-4,few
TGTGCCAGCAGCGTAGAAGGGGAGCTGTTTTTT,CASSVEGELFF,-,TRBV9,TRBJ2-2,few
TGCAGTGCTAGAGAAGGGGGACAAAACACCTACGAGCAGTACTTC,CSAREGGQNTYEQYF,-,TRBV20-1,TRBJ2-7,-
TGTGCCAGCAGTGTTGGACAAACCGGGGAGCTGTTTTTT,CASSVGQTGELFF,-,TRBV2,TRBJ2-2,-
TGCGCCAGCAGCGGCCGGGACTTCACAGATACGCAGTATTTT,CASSGRDFTDTQYF,-,TRBV5-1,TRBJ2-3,-
TGCAGTGCTAGCCAGGGGGAAACTGAAGCTTTCTTT,CSASQGETEAFF,TRBD1,TRBV20-1,TRBJ1-1,-
TGTGCCAGCAGCCAAGGAGGAGGGTGGGGAATTCCAGCTTTCTTT,CASSQGGGWGIPAFF,-,TRBV3-1,TRBJ1-1,-
TGTGCCAGCAGCTTAGTCAGGGGGGACACCGGGGAGCTGTTTTTT,CASSLVRGDTGELFF,-,TRBV11-1,TRBJ2-2,-
TGTGCCAGCAGTCCCGCGGACAGGGGGCCAAATGAGCAGTTCTTC,CASSPADRGPNEQFF,TRBD1,TRBV12-3/TRBV12-4,TRBJ2-1,few
TGTGCCAGCAGCCCGCTACGACGGGAAACCACTGAAGCTTTCTTT,CASSPLRRETTEAFF,-,TRBV7-2,TRBJ1-1,many
TGTGCCAGTTCTAGTTCGGGAGTCGAAAAACTGTTTTTT,CASSSSGVEKLFF,-,TRBV7-9,TRBJ1-4,-
TGCAGTGCCCCTGTGGGGGGCCTGAGAATTGAGCAGTTCTTC,CSAPVGGLRIEQFF,-,TRBV20-1,TRBJ2-1,few
TGTGCCAGCAGCGATACAGCAAGCAATCAGCCCCAGCATTTT,CASSDTASNQPQHF,-,TRBV7-2,TRBJ1-5,-
TGCAGTGCGCCCACAGGGGGAGGGAGACAGCCCCAGCATTTT,CSAPTGGGRQPQHF,TRBD1,TRBV20-1,TRBJ1-5,-
TGTGCCAGCAGCCCTCATTTTACTAGCGGGAGAAATGAGCAGTTCTTC,CASSPHFTSGRNEQFF,TRBD2,TRBV3-1,TRBJ2-1,-
TGTGCCAGCAGTTTACGGAGTCAACAGGGGGCCCAAGAGACCCAGTACTTC,CASSLRSQQGAQETQYF,TRBD1,TRBV27,TRBJ2-5,-
TGTGCCAGCAGCCGCCAGGGACAGGGCCCCGGGGAGCTGTTTTTT,CASSRQGQGPGELFF,TRBD1,TRBV3-1,TRBJ2-2,-
TGTGCCACCAGTGTTTCTGGGAACGGGGAGCTGTTTTTT,CATSVSGNGELFF,-,TRBV24-1,TRBJ2-2,-
TGTGCCACCAGTCCGTCGGTTGGACAGGGGGATCCGTGGGAGACCCAGTACTTC,CATSPSVGQGDPWETQYF,TRBD1,TRBV24-1,TRBJ2-5,-
TGCGCCAGCAGCCAAGCGCTGGGAGAGACCCAGTACTTC,CASSQALGETQYF,-,TRBV4-1,TRBJ2-5,few
TGTGCCACCAGCAGACGACAGGGGGGGTACGAGCAGTACTTC,CATSRRQGGYEQYF,TRBD1,TRBV15,TRBJ2-7,-
TGTGCCAGCAGCTTGACCAGGGTGAACACTGAAGCTTTCTTT,CASSLTRVNTEAFF,-,TRBV7-9,TRBJ1-1,few